This T cell receptor beta chain appears in the sequencing data of a study of T cell repertoires in cytomegalovirus infection. TCRdb redid the calling of the reads with MiXCR, one entry per CDR3 protein. The sample includes 200,000 to 250,000 distinct CDR3 sequences, roughly 22% of them seen just once. Germline values: CDR1 SNHLY, CDR2 FYNNEI. V dropped 7 bases and J dropped 6; count of bases not matched to a gene: 3. The CDR3 has 13 amino acids. The sequencing sample was made of CD8+ T cells from PBMCs. The origin of this receptor is a human donor in good health (CMV status not recorded). Some clones in this sample may be carry-over from other donors' samples. This chain connects TRBV2 to TRBJ2-2; 9 bases map to TRBD1. In DNA form, the CDR3 reads TGTGCCAGCAAGGGACAGGGCCCCGGGGAGCTGTTTTTT. This translates into CASKGQGPGELFF.